The next 31 T cell receptor beta chains were all read from a single sample in a study of T cells expressing NK-cell markers (dated by TCRdb to the early 2020s). The library was generated by 5' RACE. Sequencing took place on an Illumina HiSeq 2000. TCRdb reprocessed the reads and provides one entry for every CDR3 protein sequence; no DNA is given. The record for this sample contains 500,000 to 600,000 distinct CDR3 sequences. The ten top clones hold roughly 3.6% of the sample. Source material: blood T cells: a sorted CD56 or NKG2C T cell subset, CD4+ or CD8+ T cells, or bulk PBMC T cells (not recorded which). These receptors were taken from a man aged 18 to 29 in good health. Donor details come from another sample of the same person, matched by shared clones.

The chain uses TRBV12-3 or TRBV12-4 and TRBJ2-1; TCRdb picks TRBD2, but there is no DNA to check that call. CDR3 length: 12 amino acids. The CDR3 is CASSSGGEVLFF.

This chain links TRBV29-1 with TRBJ2-7; there is no DNA to check the TCRdb D call of TRBD1. Germline V gene sequence: CDR1 SQVTM, CDR2 ANQGSEA. This CDR3 spans 13 amino acids. The CDR3 protein is CSAGGGASYEQYF.

The chain is built from TRBV5-6 and TRBJ2-1; TCRdb's D gene call, TRBD2, goes unchecked for lack of DNA. This CDR3 is built from 12 residues. Per the germline V gene, CDR1 is SGHDT and CDR2 is YYEEEE. The CDR3 here is CASSSLVGEQFF.

The V call is TRBV2, the J call TRBJ2-1; TCRdb's D call, TRBD2, is unchecked because there is no DNA. CDR3 size: 14 residues. Germline CDR1 SNHLY, CDR2 FYNNEI. The CDR3 is CASRGLAGTGEQFF.

The V and J genes are TRBV4-2 and TRBJ2-3; TCRdb gives TRBD2 as the D gene, but with no DNA this cannot be confirmed. CDR3 length: 15 amino acids. The germline CDR1 and CDR2 sequences are LGHNA and YNFKEQ. This CDR3 is CASSWASGPTDTQYF.

The chain joins TRBV12-3 or TRBV12-4 to TRBJ2-7; lacking DNA, the TRBD1 call made by TCRdb goes unchecked. The CDR3 is 13 amino acids. CDR3 residues: CASSLSARGEQYF.

The J gene is TRBJ1-5, the V gene TRBV4-2; without DNA, the TCRdb call of TRBD1 cannot be checked. In germline, CDR1 is LGHNA, CDR2 YNFKEQ. The CDR3 contains 13 residues. The CDR3 here is CASSQEGAWPQHF.

The rearrangement uses TRBV18 and TRBJ1-1. Per the germline V gene, CDR1 is KGHSH and CDR2 is LQKENI. The CDR3 is made up of 15 amino acids. The CDR3 loop reads CASSPQFSRNTEAFF.

The rearrangement joins TRBV11-1 to TRBJ2-3; the TCRdb D gene call, TRBD1, has no DNA to confirm it. This CDR3 has 11 residues. Germline V gene sequence: CDR1 SGHAT, CDR2 FQDESV (reference sequence). The CDR3 spells CASSPPYSQYF.

J is TRBJ2-7 and V is TRBV5-1; TCRdb picks TRBD1, but there is no DNA to check that call. This CDR3 is 13 amino acids long. CDR1 and CDR2 from the germline V gene are SGHRS and YFSETQ. The CDR3 loop reads CASSHGQSREQYF.

The V and J genes are TRBV6-5 and TRBJ2-2; the D call of TRBD1 rests on TCRdb alone, since no DNA is present to check it. Germline CDR1 MNHEY, CDR2 SVGAGI. This CDR3 is 17 amino acids long. CDR3 region: CASSWSGAGGVSGELFF.

The chain employs TRBV20-1 and TRBJ1-5. CDR3 length: 14 residues. Germline values: CDR1 DFQATT, CDR2 SNEGSKA (reference sequence). CDR3: CSASIWASNQPQHF.

V is TRBV12-3 or TRBV12-4 and J is TRBJ1-1. The CDR3 length is 13 residues. CDR3 region: CASSLVVGGGAFF.

This rearrangement joins TRBV12-3 or TRBV12-4 to TRBJ2-3; no DNA is available, so the TRBD1 call from TCRdb remains unchecked. This CDR3 is built from 15 residues. CDR3 region: CASSPGTINRNTQYF.

V usage is TRBV29-1 and J usage is TRBJ2-2; TCRdb gives TRBD1 as the D gene, but with no DNA this cannot be confirmed. The CDR3 has 14 amino acids. The germline V gene encodes CDR1 SQVTM and CDR2 ANQGSEA. The CDR3 sequence is CSARLGVGTGELFF.

This chain connects TRBV9 to TRBJ2-3; TCRdb calls TRBD1, which cannot be checked without DNA. The germline gives CDR1 SGDLS, CDR2 YYNGEE. The CDR3 runs to 17 residues. The CDR3 here is CASSVVGTGGATDTQYF.

The chain is built from TRBV5-4 and TRBJ2-2. The CDR3 covers 16 residues. Germline CDR1 and CDR2: SGHNT and YYREEE (reference sequence). CDR3 residues: CASSFPSRMNTGELFF.

The chain uses TRBV12-3 or TRBV12-4 and TRBJ2-3; as DNA is missing, the TRBD2 call by TCRdb cannot be tested. The CDR3 length is 15 residues. The chain's CDR3 is CASSLAGTVTDTQYF.

V is TRBV10-2 and J is TRBJ2-1; absent DNA, TCRdb's TRBD1 call cannot be checked. CDR1 WSHSY and CDR2 SAAADI come from the germline V gene. This CDR3 spans 15 amino acids. CDR3 protein: CASSERTGGGGEQFF.

The V gene is TRBV5-1, the J gene TRBJ2-1; TCRdb's assignment of TRBD1 cannot be checked, as there is no DNA. This CDR3 region has 16 residues. Germline V gene sequence: CDR1 SGHRS, CDR2 YFSETQ. CDR3 residues: CASRKGDTSRNNEQFF.

The chain uses TRBV2 and TRBJ1-6; checking the TCRdb D call of TRBD1 is not possible without DNA. Germline values: CDR1 SNHLY, CDR2 FYNNEI. The CDR3 runs 15 residues. The CDR3 sequence: CASLLSQGWNSPLHF.

The gene calls are TRBV3-1 and TRBJ2-7; checking the TCRdb D call of TRBD1 is not possible without DNA. CDR3 length equals 16 residues. The germline V gene has CDR1 LGHDT and CDR2 YNNKEL (reference sequence). The CDR3 protein is CASSQVKFQGVYEQYF.

The chain has TRBV5-1 and TRBJ1-1; TCRdb outputs TRBD1, but without DNA this stays unchecked. The CDR3 length is 16 residues. The V gene's germline CDR1 is SGHRS and CDR2 YFSETQ. The CDR3 reads CASSPVQGVVNTEAFF.

The rearrangement joins TRBV20-1 to TRBJ2-3; absent DNA, TCRdb's TRBD2 call cannot be checked. CDR1 is DFQATT, CDR2 SNEGSKA, per germline (reference sequence). The CDR3 totals 15 residues. The CDR3 protein is CSAQAGTSNADTQYF.

The rearrangement links TRBV5-6 to TRBJ2-2; TCRdb reports TRBD1, a call that lacks DNA to check it against. This CDR3 contains 16 residues. CDR1 SGHDT and CDR2 YYEEEE come from the germline V gene. This CDR3 reads CASSFAGAPNTGELFF.

The chain uses TRBV27 and TRBJ1-3. The CDR3 loop spans 13 amino acids. Per germline, CDR1 MNHEY and CDR2 SMNVEV (reference sequence). CDR3 protein: CASSLKGGNTIYF.

V usage is TRBV20-1 and J usage is TRBJ2-3; TCRdb indicates TRBD2, and absent DNA this call remains unverified. The germline V gene has CDR1 DFQATT and CDR2 SNEGSKA (reference sequence). This CDR3 is 15 amino acids long. CDR3 region: CSARTGTSGGDTQYF.

The V gene is TRBV9, the J gene TRBJ2-2; the D call from TCRdb, TRBD2, cannot be confirmed without DNA. The CDR3 covers 16 residues. Germline-derived CDR1 and CDR2 are SGDLS and YYNGEE. CDR3 sequence: CASSVGSGGPTGELFF. Supplemented by reference TRBV9 and TRBJ2-2, the full variable domain reads DSGVTQTPKHLITATGQRVTLRCSPRSGDLSVYWYQQSLDQGLQFLIQYYNGEERAKGNILERFSAQQFPDLHSELNLSSLELGDSALYFCASSVGSGGPTGELFFGEGSRLTVL.

V is TRBV10-3 and J is TRBJ2-7; absent DNA, TCRdb's TRBD2 call cannot be checked. This CDR3 is built from 12 residues. Germline CDR1 ENHRY, CDR2 SYGVKD. The CDR3 here is CAISASSYEQYF.

CDR3 loop: CASSARHRAGTGELFF. This chain joins TRBV12-3 or TRBV12-4 and TRBJ2-2; TCRdb calls TRBD1, which cannot be checked without DNA. This CDR3 comprises 16 residues.

V is TRBV4-2 and J is TRBJ2-1. This CDR3 region has 16 residues. The V gene's germline CDR1 is LGHNA and CDR2 YNFKEQ. The CDR3 here is CASSQEQRLPYNEQFF.